Given below is one TCR beta chain in context. Here immunoSEQ multiplex PCR was the method, and the copy in TCRdb shows in-frame clones only, minus some. The sample lists hundreds of thousands of clones; around nine tenths were seen once. These data originate in a study of blood T cell repertoires in COVID-19. Sequencing was performed on peripheral blood. This TCR was sampled from a woman aged 45-59 years with COVID-19, enrolled during active disease.

In nucleotides, the CDR3 is TGTGCCAGCAGTTTGGTCCTATCACCCCTCCACTTT. This codes for CASSLVLSPLHF. V usage is TRBV12-3 or TRBV12-4 and J usage is TRBJ1-6; no firm D call. This CDR3 has 12 amino acids. V dropped 3 bases and J dropped 10 bases, with 7 bases sitting between them.